Shown below are 9 T cell receptor beta chains from a single sample sequenced in a study of metastatic and nonmetastatic thyroid tumors. TCRdb called clones again from the PCR reads with MiXCR. The sample has fewer than 20,000 clones, approximately 14% seen once. Patients were all untreated before their thyroid surgery. The sample taken for sequencing was blood. Receptors were obtained from a female donor with papillary thyroid cancer or a benign thyroid nodule (not recorded which). Some clones in this sample may be carry-over from other donors' samples.

This clone has a count of ten or more. The rearrangement uses TRBV12-3 or TRBV12-4 and TRBJ1-5; no reliable D call. This CDR3 has 15 amino acids. Trimming removed 2 bases at V and 0 bases at J, with 8 bases between. In DNA form, the CDR3 reads TGTGCCAGCAGTTTAAGTCGGACTAGCAATCAGCCCCAGCATTTT. Translating gives CASSLSRTSNQPQHF.

The genes are TRBV6-1 and TRBJ1-2; perhaps TRBD1 as D (5 bases). The CDR3 has 15 residues. The germline gives CDR1 MNHNS, CDR2 SASEGT. In DNA, the CDR3 is TGTGATAGCAGTGAAGCGCTTCAGGGTCTGTTTGGCTACACCTTC. This translates into CDSSEALQGLFGYTF.

The chain has TRBV11-2 and TRBJ1-3; 7 nucleotides line up with TRBD1. Germline CDR1 and CDR2: SGHAT and FQNNGV. The CDR3 contains 16 residues. The ends lost 5 bases at V and 4 bases at J; junction bases unmatched: 11. The CDR3, as DNA: TGTGCCAGCAGCAAAAACAGGGGAGTTTCGGGAAACACCATATATTTT. Its protein product is CASSKNRGVSGNTIYF.

The V and J genes are TRBV5-1 and TRBJ2-7; D is unclear. The V and J ends lost 0 bases and 2 bases respectively, with 12 bases between them. The CDR3 is made up of 15 amino acids. Germline loops: CDR1 SGHRS, CDR2 YFSETQ. As DNA, the CDR3 is TGCGCCAGCAGCTTGGGCGGCCTCTCCCCCTACGAGCAGTACTTC. It codes for CASSLGGLSPYEQYF.

This clone is deemed medium-sized. The gene calls are TRBV6-1 and TRBJ1-2; 7 bases agree with TRBD1. V was clipped by 7 bases and J by 1 base; unmatched bases: 15. The CDR3 loop spans 17 amino acids. The germline CDR1 and CDR2 sequences are MNHNS and SASEGT. The CDR3 DNA sequence: TGTGCCAGCACCTCCGTAGGGGGCGCCGGTGGTAACTATGGCTACACCTTC. The encoded protein is CASTSVGGAGGNYGYTF.

This clone was counted ten times or more. V and J are TRBV7-6 and TRBJ1-1, with 9 bases that match TRBD1. The CDR3 has 17 residues. Trimming took 3 bases from V and 5 from J; bases not matched to a gene: 13. The germline CDR1 and CDR2 sequences are SGHVS and FNYEAQ. This chain's CDR3 is CASSLGGTGGAPTEAFF. As DNA, the CDR3 is TGTGCCAGCAGCTTGGGGGGAACAGGGGGCGCTCCTACTGAAGCTTTCTTT.

This clone was found many times. The same CDR3 arises from other DNA sequences in this sample as well. The chain links TRBV6-1 to TRBJ1-1; 7 positions match TRBD1. CDR3 size: 15 residues. Trimming at V came to 5 bases and at J to 3 bases, leaving 9 bases not matched to a gene. CDR1 is MNHNS and CDR2 is SASEGT in the germline V gene. CDR3 sequence reads: CASSNRPTGYTEAFF. CDR3 DNA sequence: TGTGCCAGCAGTAACAGGCCGACAGGGTACACTGAAGCTTTCTTT.

This clone was seen a handful of times. A much bigger clone sits one base away, suggesting this may be a read error. The V and J genes are TRBV29-1 and TRBJ2-7; no clear D gene. CDR1 and CDR2 from the germline V gene are SQVTM and ANQGSEA. CDR3 length: 13 amino acids. The CDR3 bases are TGCAGCGTTGTTGGTACTACGTACTACGAGCATTACTTC. Translated: CSVVGTTYYEHYF.

This clone was seen more than once but under ten times. One end of the junction varies from germline; a read error may be responsible. The gene calls are TRBV2 and TRBJ1-1; no definite D call. Germline CDR1 SNHLY, CDR2 FYNNEI. The CDR3 totals 11 residues. CDR3 sequence: CARMASTEAFF. CDR3 coding DNA: TGTGCCAGAATGGCGAGCACTGAAGCTTTCTTC. Looking up the rest from reference TRBV2 and TRBJ1-1 gives the full variable domain: EPEVTQTPSHQVTQMGQEVILRCVPISNHLYFYWYRQILGQKVEFLVSFYNNEISEKSEIFDDQFSVERPDGSNFTLKIRSTKLEDSAMYFCARMASTEAFFGQGTRLTVV.